This note documents a single T cell receptor (beta chain) sequence. No antigen is known for it. CDR1 and CDR2 from the germline V gene are KGHSH and LQKENI. This CDR3 is 13 amino acids long. Trimming left V 3 bases short and J 6 bases short, with 10 bases between. This sample is part of a study of PD-1 blockade in classical Hodgkin lymphoma. Study observations and caveats: Significant TCR diversity gains by C4D1 occurred in CD4+ but not CD8+ cells. As was reported, newly diagnosed patients showed lower baseline TCR diversity than healthy donors did. Patients with a complete response exhibited baseline diversity comparable to newly diagnosed patients. Repertoire differences lack defined causes, possibly disease activity or prior therapy.

Assay: immunoSEQ multiplex PCR; the TCRdb copy retains only in-frame clones and omits some. The sample has around 34,000 clones; about nine tenths are singletons. The patients all showed relapse after autologous stem cell transplantation, while their brentuximab vedotin exposure varied. Thawed PBMCs underwent magnetic negative selection to yield purified CD4+ T cells. The receptor was derived from a human donor with classical Hodgkin lymphoma. The sequencing used CD4+ T cells from blood, collected at baseline. V gene TRBV18 combines with J gene TRBJ2-3; D call uncertain. CDR3 sequence reads: CASSPPGVDTQYF. The CDR3 DNA follows: TGTGCCAGCTCACCTCCCGGTGTGGATACGCAGTATTTT.